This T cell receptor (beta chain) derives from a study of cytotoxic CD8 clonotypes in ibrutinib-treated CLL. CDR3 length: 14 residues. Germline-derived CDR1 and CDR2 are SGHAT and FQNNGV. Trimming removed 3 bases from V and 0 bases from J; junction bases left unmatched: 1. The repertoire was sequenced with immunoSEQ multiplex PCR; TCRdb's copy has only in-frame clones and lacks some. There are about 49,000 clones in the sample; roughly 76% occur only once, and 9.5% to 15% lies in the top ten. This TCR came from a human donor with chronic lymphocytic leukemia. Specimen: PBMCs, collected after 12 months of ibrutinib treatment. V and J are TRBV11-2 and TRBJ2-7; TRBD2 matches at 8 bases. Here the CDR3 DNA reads TGTGCCAGCAGCTTCGGGGGGGTCTCCTACGAGCAGTACTTC. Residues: CASSFGGVSYEQYF.